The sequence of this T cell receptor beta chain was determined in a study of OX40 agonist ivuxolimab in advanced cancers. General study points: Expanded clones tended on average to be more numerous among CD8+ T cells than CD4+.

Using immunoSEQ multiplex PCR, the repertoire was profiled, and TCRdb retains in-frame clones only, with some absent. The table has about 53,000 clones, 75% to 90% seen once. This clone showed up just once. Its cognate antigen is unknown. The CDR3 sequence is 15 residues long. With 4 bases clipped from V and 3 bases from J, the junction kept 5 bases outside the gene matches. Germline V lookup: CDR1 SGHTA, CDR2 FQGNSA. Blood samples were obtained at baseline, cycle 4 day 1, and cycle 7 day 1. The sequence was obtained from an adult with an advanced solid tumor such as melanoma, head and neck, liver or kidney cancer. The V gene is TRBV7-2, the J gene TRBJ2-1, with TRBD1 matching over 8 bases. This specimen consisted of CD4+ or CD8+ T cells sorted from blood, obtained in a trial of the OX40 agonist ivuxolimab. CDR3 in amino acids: CASSSEDRGYNEQFF. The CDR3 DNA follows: TGTGCCAGCAGCTCGGAAGACAGGGGCTACAATGAGCAGTTCTTC.